This passage covers 5 T cell receptor beta chains from one sample sequenced in a study of blood T cells in healthy people across ages. The use of a sample-barcoded 5' primer and a J-beta primer mix characterized a second PCR of 7 to 11 cycles. TCRdb analysed the 5' RACE reads with MiXCR anew, one entry per CDR3 protein. The table records approximately 820,000 distinct CDR3 sequences, 40% to 50% of them present only once. The sample consisted of blood. The receptor set was obtained from a man aged 60 to 69 in good health.

The genes are TRBV12-3 or TRBV12-4 and TRBJ2-7; D might be TRBD2 (5 bases). This CDR3 region has 14 residues. Trimming left V 8 bases short and J 4 bases short, with 18 bases between. CDR3 sequence (DNA): TGTGCCAGCGCCCTAGGAGGCGCCGGGTACGAGCAGTACTTC. It yields the protein CASALGGAGYEQYF.

In its sample, this clonotype was seen a few times. The chain uses TRBV4-3 and TRBJ2-5; D could derive from TRBD1 or TRBD2 (6 bases each). TRBJ2-7 explains the end of the DNA better; the J call may be wrong. Germline V gives CDR1 LGHNA, CDR2 YSLEER. The CDR3 runs 14 residues. The CDR3 nucleotides are TGCGCCAGCAGCCAAGAGAGGGGGGTCTACGAGCAGTACTTC. Amino acid sequence: CASSQERGVYEQYF.

The J gene is TRBJ2-3, the V gene TRBV5-1; TRBD2 matches at 8 bases. Germline CDR1 is SGHRS and CDR2 is YFSETQ. V shed 1 base and J 0 bases; nucleotides not matched to a gene: 13. The CDR3 sequence is 19 residues long. CDR3 in amino acids: CASSLLLTGGPLSTDTQYF. The CDR3 coding sequence is TGCGCCAGCAGCTTGTTGCTGACGGGGGGGCCCCTAAGCACAGATACGCAGTATTTT.

V gene TRBV13 combines with J gene TRBJ2-6, with D hard to call. This CDR3 is 16 amino acids long. V lost 0 bases and J 0 bases, leaving 6 bases between the germline ends. The germline gives CDR1 PRHDT, CDR2 FYEKMQ (reference sequence). Here the CDR3 DNA reads TGTGCCAGCAGCTTAGGTATCGGCTCTGGGGCCAACGTCCTGACTTTC. Residues: CASSLGIGSGANVLTF.

Concerning this clonotype: This may be a read error, as it is one base from a much larger clone. The chain uses TRBV12-3 or TRBV12-4 and TRBJ2-5; no reliable D call. V lost 5 bases to trimming and J lost 1 base, with 14 bases between them. The CDR3 extends over 15 amino acids. The CDR3 region has the DNA TGTGCCAGCAGTCGCCCCCAGGTGTCCCAAGAGACCCAGTACTTC. This encodes CASSRPQVSQETQYF.